A selection of T cell receptor beta chains follows, all from one sample in a study of identical twins. TCRdb used MiXCR to reprocess the 5' RACE reads, holding one entry per CDR3 protein. This table holds under 300,000 distinct CDR3 sequences, around 8.8% found once. The sample was also linked to a second study, of yellow fever vaccine responses in identical twins.

The sequencing sample was made of CD8+ T cells sorted from blood. These TCRs come from a young woman in good health. The CDR3 runs from the conserved cysteine through the conserved F or W. D genes are given only for firm matches. The listing skips clone size in some rows; elsewhere it reads once, few, many or a size class.

TRBV6-1	TRBJ2-7	many	NA	TGTGCCAGCAGTGGAGGCCCCTACGAGCAGTACTTC	CASSGGPYEQYF
TRBV9	TRBJ2-5	few	NA	TGTGCCAGCAGCGAGGGGGGGGGACAGCAAGAGACCCAGTACTTC	CASSEGGGQQETQYF
TRBV7-6	TRBJ2-6	few	NA	TGTGCCAGCAGCGGCGTGCCAGCTGGGGCCAACGTCCTGACTTTC	CASSGVPAGANVLTF
TRBV20-1	TRBJ2-7	NA	NA	TGCAGTGCTAGAGATGCGGGGTACGAGCAGTACTTC	CSARDAGYEQYF
TRBV29-1	TRBJ2-7	many	NA	TGCAGCGTCCCTGCGGTCCCTCCATACGAGCAGTACTTC	CSVPAVPPYEQYF
TRBV27	TRBJ2-1	few	NA	TGTGCCAGCAGCCACCCCCCGGGTCTCCCGTACAATGAGCAGTTCTTC	CASSHPPGLPYNEQFF
TRBV20-1	TRBJ2-7	NA	TRBD2	TGCAGTGCTAGAGGAGGACTAGCGGGAGTCGAGCAGTACTTC	CSARGGLAGVEQYF
TRBV5-1	TRBJ2-3	NA	NA	TGCGCCAGCAGCTTGGAGGGGCCAGAACGGTGGAGTCGAGATACGCAGTATTTT	CASSLEGPERWSRDTQYF
TRBV4-3	TRBJ2-1	once	NA	TGCGCCAGCAGCCAAGACGTGGGGGGCAATGAGCAGTTCTTC	CASSQDVGGNEQFF
TRBV7-2	TRBJ2-3	many	TRBD1	TGTGCCAGCAGCCCACTCTCGGGGACAGTCACAGATACGCAGTATTTT	CASSPLSGTVTDTQYF
TRBV2	TRBJ2-7	NA	TRBD1	TGTGCCAGCAGTGGGACAGGGGCAACCAACGAGCAGTACTTC	CASSGTGATNEQYF
TRBV12-3/TRBV12-4	TRBJ2-7	many	TRBD1	TGTGCCAGCAGCCGGGGACAGGAAGGCTACGAGCAGTACTTC	CASSRGQEGYEQYF
TRBV14	TRBJ2-6	NA	NA	TGTGCCAGCAGTTACACCAGGTCTCCCGATGGGGCCAACGTCCTGACTTTC	CASSYTRSPDGANVLTF
TRBV9	TRBJ2-5	NA	TRBD1	TGTGCCAGCAGCGGCGACAGGGAAGAGACCCAGTACTTC	CASSGDREETQYF
TRBV12-3/TRBV12-4	TRBJ2-7	many	TRBD2	TGTGCCAGCAGTTTAATCGGTAGCGGGGGATCCTACGAGCAGTACTTC	CASSLIGSGGSYEQYF
TRBV7-9	TRBJ2-5	few	TRBD1	TGTGCCAGCAGCTCCCCCAACAGGGGTATAGAGACCCAGTACTTC	CASSSPNRGIETQYF
TRBV7-2	TRBJ1-1	NA	NA	TGTGCCAGCAGCTTAGGGGGGTCGCCTGAAGCTTTCTTT	CASSLGGSPEAFF
TRBV2	TRBJ1-1	few	TRBD1	TGTGCCAGCAGTGATCCGAGGGGGCTGAACACTGAAGCTTTCTTT	CASSDPRGLNTEAFF
TRBV4-2	TRBJ2-5	many	NA	TGTGCCAGCAGCCAGACACTCTTGGGAGAAGAGACCCAGTACTTC	CASSQTLLGEETQYF
TRBV19	TRBJ1-2	few	NA	TGTGCCAGTCGACGGGGTAATGGCTACACCTTC	CASRRGNGYTF
TRBV2	TRBJ2-7	few	NA	TGTGCCAGCAGTGGAACGGGGGGGGGGCGACAGGGCTACGAGCAGTACTTC	CASSGTGGGRQGYEQYF
TRBV7-9	TRBJ2-7	NA	NA	TGTGCCAGCAGCTTCTACCCGGACAGCGGTCCCCCTGAGCAGTACTTC	CASSFYPDSGPPEQYF
TRBV19	TRBJ1-2	NA	TRBD1	TGTGCCACCACACAACAGGGGGCGCCATTTGGCTACACCTTC	CATTQQGAPFGYTF
TRBV9	TRBJ1-1	few	NA	TGTGCCAGCAGCGTAGAAGGAGGGGAAGCTTTCTTT	CASSVEGGEAFF
TRBV12-3/TRBV12-4	TRBJ1-5	few	NA	TGTGCCAGCAGTTCTATGGGGGGCAATCAGCCCCAGCATTTT	CASSSMGGNQPQHF
TRBV5-1	TRBJ2-1	many	NA	TGCGCCAGCAGCTTGGGACAAGCCTACAATGAGCAGTTCTTC	CASSLGQAYNEQFF
TRBV12-3/TRBV12-4	TRBJ2-7	many	TRBD2	TGTGCCACCGTACAATTTAGCGGGAGCTCCTACGAGCAGTACTTC	CATVQFSGSSYEQYF
TRBV29-1	TRBJ1-2	few	NA	TGCAGCGTTGAATATCCGATGGGATGGGGCTACACCTTC	CSVEYPMGWGYTF
TRBV25-1	TRBJ2-2	NA	NA	TGTGCCAGCAGTGAATTAGACCTGGAGAACACCGGGGAGCTGTTTTTT	CASSELDLENTGELFF
TRBV7-8	TRBJ2-5	many	TRBD2	TGTGCCAGCAGCTTGCGACTAGCGGGAGCGCAAGAGACCCAGTACTTC	CASSLRLAGAQETQYF
TRBV7-8	TRBJ1-5	many	NA	TGTGCCAGCAGCTTAGACTACGGTCGGGACAATCAGCCCCAGCATTTT	CASSLDYGRDNQPQHF
TRBV5-1	TRBJ1-2	many	NA	TGCGCCAGCAGCTTGGACGCGGGGTTACCTGGCTACACCTTC	CASSLDAGLPGYTF